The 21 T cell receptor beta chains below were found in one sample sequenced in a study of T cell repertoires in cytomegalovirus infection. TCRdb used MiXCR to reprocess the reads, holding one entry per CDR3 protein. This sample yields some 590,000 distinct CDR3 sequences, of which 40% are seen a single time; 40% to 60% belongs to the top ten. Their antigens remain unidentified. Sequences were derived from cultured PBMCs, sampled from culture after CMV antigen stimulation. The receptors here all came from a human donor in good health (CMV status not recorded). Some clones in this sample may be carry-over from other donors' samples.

The CDR3 loop reads CASSQQSGEAQYF. The CDR3 DNA is TGTGCCAGCTCACAACAAAGTGGGGAGGCGCAGTATTTT. The chain carries TRBV18 and TRBJ2-3; TRBD2 might be the D (6 bases). Germline V gene lookup returns CDR1 KGHSH and CDR2 LQKENI. This CDR3 spans 13 amino acids. Trimming shortened V by 4 bases and J by 10 bases, and 15 bases separated the two germline ends.

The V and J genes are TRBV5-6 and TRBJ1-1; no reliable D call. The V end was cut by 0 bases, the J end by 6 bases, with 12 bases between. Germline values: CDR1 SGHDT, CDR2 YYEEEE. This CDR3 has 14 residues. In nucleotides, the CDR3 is TGTGCCAGCAGCTTGGGACACTTACGGGCTGAAGCTTTCTTT. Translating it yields CASSLGHLRAEAFF.

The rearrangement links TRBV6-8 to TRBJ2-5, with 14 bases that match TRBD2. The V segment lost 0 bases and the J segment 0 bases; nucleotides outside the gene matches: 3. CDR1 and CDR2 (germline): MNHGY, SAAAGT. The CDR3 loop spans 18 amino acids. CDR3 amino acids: CASSYSGLAGEYQETQYF. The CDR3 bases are TGTGCCAGCAGTTACTCGGGACTAGCGGGAGAGTACCAAGAGACCCAGTACTTC.

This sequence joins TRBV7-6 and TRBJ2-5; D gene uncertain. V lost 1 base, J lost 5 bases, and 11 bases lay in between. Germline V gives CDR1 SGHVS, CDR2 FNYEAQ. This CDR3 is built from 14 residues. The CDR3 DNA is TGTGCCAGCAGCTTAGAGGTCGCCGGGGAGACCCAGTACTTC. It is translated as CASSLEVAGETQYF.

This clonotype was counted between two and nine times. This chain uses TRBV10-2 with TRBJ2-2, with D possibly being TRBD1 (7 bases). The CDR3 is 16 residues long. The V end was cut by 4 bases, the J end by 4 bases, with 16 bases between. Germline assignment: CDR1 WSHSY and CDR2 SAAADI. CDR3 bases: TGCGCCAGCAGTGGGGAAGACAGGGAGGCCACCGGGGAGCTGTTTTTT. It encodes CASSGEDREATGELFF.

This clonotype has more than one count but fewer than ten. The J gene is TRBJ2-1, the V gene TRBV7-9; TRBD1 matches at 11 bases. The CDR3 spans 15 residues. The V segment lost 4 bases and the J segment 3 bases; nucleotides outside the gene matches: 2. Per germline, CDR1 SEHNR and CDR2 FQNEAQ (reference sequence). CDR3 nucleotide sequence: TGTGCCAGCAGCTGGGACAGGGGGTTCTACAATGAGCAGTTCTTC. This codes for CASSWDRGFYNEQFF.

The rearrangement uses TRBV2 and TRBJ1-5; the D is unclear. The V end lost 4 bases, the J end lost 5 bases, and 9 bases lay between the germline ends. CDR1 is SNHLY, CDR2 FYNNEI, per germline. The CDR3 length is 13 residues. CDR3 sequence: CASSASPDQPQHF. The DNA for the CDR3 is TGTGCCAGCAGTGCAAGCCCGGATCAGCCCCAGCATTTT.

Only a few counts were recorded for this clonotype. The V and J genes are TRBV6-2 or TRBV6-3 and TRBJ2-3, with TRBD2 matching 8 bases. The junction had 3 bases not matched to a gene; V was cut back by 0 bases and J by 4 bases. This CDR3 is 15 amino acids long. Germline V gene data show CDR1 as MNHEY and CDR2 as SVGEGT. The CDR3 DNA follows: TGTGCCAGCAGTTACTCGTTGCGGGAGGCAGATACGCAGTATTTT. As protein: CASSYSLREADTQYF.

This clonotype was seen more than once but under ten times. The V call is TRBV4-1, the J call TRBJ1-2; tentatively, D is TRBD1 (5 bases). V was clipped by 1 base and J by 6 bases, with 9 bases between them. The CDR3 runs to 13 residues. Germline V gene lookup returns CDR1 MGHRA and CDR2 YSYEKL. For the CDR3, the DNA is TGCGCCAGCAGCCAAGGAATGGGGCATGGCTACACCTTC. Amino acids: CASSQGMGHGYTF.

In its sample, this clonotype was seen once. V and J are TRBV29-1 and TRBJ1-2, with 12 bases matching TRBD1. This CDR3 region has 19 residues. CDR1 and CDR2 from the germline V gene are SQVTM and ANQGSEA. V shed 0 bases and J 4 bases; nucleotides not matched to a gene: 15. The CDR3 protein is CSVEDPKPGQGAVGYGYTF. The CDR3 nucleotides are TGCAGCGTTGAAGACCCGAAACCGGGACAGGGGGCCGTGGGCTATGGCTACACCTTC. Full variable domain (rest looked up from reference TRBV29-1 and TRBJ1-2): SAVISQKPSRDICQRGTSLTIQCQVDSQVTMMFWYRQQPGQSLTLIATANQGSEATYESGFVIDKFPISRPNLTFSTLTVSNMSPEDSSIYLCSVEDPKPGQGAVGYGYTFGSGTRLTVV.

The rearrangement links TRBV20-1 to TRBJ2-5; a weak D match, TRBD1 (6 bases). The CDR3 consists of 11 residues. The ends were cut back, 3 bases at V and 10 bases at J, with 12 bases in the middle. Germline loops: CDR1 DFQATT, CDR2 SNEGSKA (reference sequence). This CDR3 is CSASIRGGQYF. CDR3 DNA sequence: TGCAGTGCTAGTATCAGAGGGGGCCAGTACTTC.

The CDR3 here is CASSLLGRGGYTF. CDR3 coding DNA: TGTGCCAGCAGCCTACTCGGTCGAGGTGGCTACACCTTC. This rearrangement joins TRBV3-1 to TRBJ1-2; D remains ambiguous. The germline V gene encodes CDR1 LGHDT and CDR2 YNNKEL (reference sequence). Trimming removed 4 bases from V and 7 bases from J, with 13 bases in between. The CDR3 is made up of 13 amino acids.

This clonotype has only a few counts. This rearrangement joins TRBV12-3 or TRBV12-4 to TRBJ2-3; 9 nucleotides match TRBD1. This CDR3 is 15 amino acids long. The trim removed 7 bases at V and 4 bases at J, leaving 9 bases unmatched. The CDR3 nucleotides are TGTGCCAGCAACCACCCGGGACAGGGTCCAGATACGCAGTATTTT. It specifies CASNHPGQGPDTQYF.

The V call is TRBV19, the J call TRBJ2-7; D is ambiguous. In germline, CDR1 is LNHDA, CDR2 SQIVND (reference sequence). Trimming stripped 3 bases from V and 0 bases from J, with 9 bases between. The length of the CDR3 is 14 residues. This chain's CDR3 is CASSISQRSYEQYF. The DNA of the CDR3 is TGTGCCAGTAGTATTAGCCAGCGCTCCTACGAGCAGTACTTC. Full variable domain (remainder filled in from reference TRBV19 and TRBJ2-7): DGGITQSPKYLFRKEGQNVTLSCEQNLNHDAMYWYRQDPGQGLRLIYYSQIVNDFQKGDIAEGYSVSREKKESFPLTVTSAQKNPTAFYLCASSISQRSYEQYFGPGTRLTVT.

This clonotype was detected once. The CDR3 DNA sequence: TGCGCCAGCAGCCAAGAAGGGGTAGCAAAAGAGACCCAGTACTTC. Translation: CASSQEGVAKETQYF. The chain has TRBV4-1 and TRBJ2-5; D may be TRBD1 (5 bases). Trimming removed 0 bases at V and 3 bases at J, with 11 bases between. CDR1 and CDR2 from the germline V gene are MGHRA and YSYEKL. This CDR3 has 15 residues.

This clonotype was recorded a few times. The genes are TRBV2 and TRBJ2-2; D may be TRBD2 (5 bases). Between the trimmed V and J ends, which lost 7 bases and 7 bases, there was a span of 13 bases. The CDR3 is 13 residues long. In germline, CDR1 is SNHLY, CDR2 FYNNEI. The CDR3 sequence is CASNFVASGELFF. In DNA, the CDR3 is TGTGCCAGCAACTTCGTAGCGAGCGGGGAGCTGTTTTTT. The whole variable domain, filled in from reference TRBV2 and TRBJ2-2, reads EPEVTQTPSHQVTQMGQEVILRCVPISNHLYFYWYRQILGQKVEFLVSFYNNEISEKSEIFDDQFSVERPDGSNFTLKIRSTKLEDSAMYFCASNFVASGELFFGEGSRLTVL.

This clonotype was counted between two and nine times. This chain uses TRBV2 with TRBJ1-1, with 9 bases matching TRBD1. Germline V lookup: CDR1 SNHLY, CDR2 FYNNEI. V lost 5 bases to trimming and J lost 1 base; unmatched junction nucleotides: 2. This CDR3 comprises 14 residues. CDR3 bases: TGTGCCAGCAGTCGACAGGGGGGGAACACTGAAGCTTTCTTT. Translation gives CASSRQGGNTEAFF. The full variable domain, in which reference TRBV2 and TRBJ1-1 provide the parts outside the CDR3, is EPEVTQTPSHQVTQMGQEVILRCVPISNHLYFYWYRQILGQKVEFLVSFYNNEISEKSEIFDDQFSVERPDGSNFTLKIRSTKLEDSAMYFCASSRQGGNTEAFFGQGTRLTVV.

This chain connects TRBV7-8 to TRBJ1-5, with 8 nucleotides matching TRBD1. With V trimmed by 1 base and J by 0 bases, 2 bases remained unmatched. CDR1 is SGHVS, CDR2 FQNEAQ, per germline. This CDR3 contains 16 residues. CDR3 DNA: TGTGCCAGCAGCTTAGAGGACAGGGATAGCAATCAGCCCCAGCATTTT. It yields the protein CASSLEDRDSNQPQHF.

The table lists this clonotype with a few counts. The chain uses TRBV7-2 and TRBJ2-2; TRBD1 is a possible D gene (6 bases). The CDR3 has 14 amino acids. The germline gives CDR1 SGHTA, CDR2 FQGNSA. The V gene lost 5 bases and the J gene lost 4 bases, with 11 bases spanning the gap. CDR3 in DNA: TGTGCCAGCAGCCCAAACAGGGCCACCGGGGAGCTGTTTTTT. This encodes CASSPNRATGELFF. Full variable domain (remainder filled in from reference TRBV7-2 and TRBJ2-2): GAGVSQSPSNKVTEKGKDVELRCDPISGHTALYWYRQSLGQGLEFLIYFQGNSAPDKSGLPSDRFSAERTGGSVSTLTIQRTQQEDSAVYLCASSPNRATGELFFGEGSRLTVL.

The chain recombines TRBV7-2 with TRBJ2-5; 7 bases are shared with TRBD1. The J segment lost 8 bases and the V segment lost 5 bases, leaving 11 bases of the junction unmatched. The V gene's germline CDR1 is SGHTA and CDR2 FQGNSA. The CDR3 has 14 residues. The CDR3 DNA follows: TGTGCCAGCAGCCTATGGACAGGATCAGAAACCCAGTACTTC. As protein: CASSLWTGSETQYF.

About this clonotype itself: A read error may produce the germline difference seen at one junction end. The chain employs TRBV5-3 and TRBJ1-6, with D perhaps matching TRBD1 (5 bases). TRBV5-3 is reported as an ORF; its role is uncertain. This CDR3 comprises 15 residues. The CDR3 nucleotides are TGTGCCAGCAGCTTGGGGGGGGACGTAAATTCACCCCTCCACTTT. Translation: CASSLGGDVNSPLHF.